Listed here are 25 T cell receptor beta chains from one sample, sequenced in a study of cytomegalovirus exposure and HLA in healthy donors. PCR used 60 Vbeta primers and 13 Jbeta primers. Repertoires were generated with immunoSEQ multiplex PCR, while TCRdb's copy carries only in-frame clones and drops some. Among about 210,000 clones, over 80% were seen once, and the ten largest hold about 6%. Source material: PBMCs. The receptors here all came from a middle-aged man in good health and CMV-seropositive.

The rearrangement links TRBV5-1 to TRBJ2-1, with D tentatively TRBD2 (7 bases). Germline CDR1 SGHRS, CDR2 YFSETQ. The CDR3 is made up of 15 amino acids. Trimming cost V 1 base and J 6 bases, with 14 bases left between them. Here the CDR3 reads CASSLIAGEGNEQFF. The CDR3 coding sequence is TGCGCCAGCAGCTTGATCGCAGGGGAGGGCAATGAGCAGTTCTTC.

This chain connects TRBV4-1 to TRBJ1-6, with 9 bases fitting TRBD1. Germline CDR1 is MGHRA and CDR2 is YSYEKL. The trim removed 1 base at V and 3 bases at J, leaving 7 bases unmatched. The CDR3 has 18 amino acids. The CDR3 DNA is TGCGCCAGCAGCCAAGTACCCGGGACAGGGTTCTATAATTCACCCCTCCACTTT. Translation: CASSQVPGTGFYNSPLHF.

This rearrangement joins TRBV7-6 to TRBJ1-5; 7 positions match TRBD1. The CDR3 loop spans 17 amino acids. In germline, CDR1 is SGHVS, CDR2 FNYEAQ. V shed 0 bases and J 2 bases; nucleotides not matched to a gene: 7. CDR3: CASSLAGTDVGNQPQHF. CDR3 nucleotide sequence: TGTGCCAGCAGCTTAGCCGGGACAGACGTTGGCAATCAGCCCCAGCATTTT.

The rearrangement links TRBV5-4 to TRBJ1-1, with a possible D match to TRBD1 (5 bases). V was pared by 4 bases and J by 8 bases, with 9 bases between. This CDR3 region has 11 residues. CDR1 is SGHNT, CDR2 YYREEE, per germline (reference sequence). DNA for the CDR3: TGTGCCAGCAGCACGAGACAGGAAGCTTTCTTT. It encodes CASSTRQEAFF.

The chain carries TRBV19 and TRBJ2-3; 11 positions match TRBD2. V dropped 6 bases and J dropped 4; count of bases not matched to a gene: 6. CDR1 and CDR2 (germline): LNHDA, SQIVND (reference sequence). This CDR3 region has 15 residues. The CDR3 is CASRATSGSPDTQYF. The DNA for the CDR3 is TGTGCCAGTAGGGCCACTAGCGGGAGCCCAGATACGCAGTATTTT.

This chain joins TRBV6-5 and TRBJ1-5; tentatively, D is TRBD1 (5 bases). The germline CDR1 and CDR2 sequences are MNHEY and SVGAGI. V dropped 4 bases and J dropped 10 bases, with 17 bases sitting between them. CDR3 length: 14 amino acids. CDR3 residues: CASSSTGSVGPQHF. CDR3 coding DNA: TGTGCCAGCAGTTCCACAGGCAGCGTGGGTCCCCAGCATTTT.

This sequence joins TRBV19 and TRBJ2-5; tentative D call: TRBD1 (6 bases). The germline V gene has CDR1 LNHDA and CDR2 SQIVND (reference sequence). The V gene lost 3 bases and the J gene lost 4 bases, with 9 bases spanning the gap. The CDR3 has 13 residues. The CDR3 is CASSIIGGETQYF. In nucleotides, the CDR3 is TGTGCCAGTAGTATTATAGGGGGAGAGACCCAGTACTTC.

This sequence joins TRBV5-6 and TRBJ1-4; TRBD1 agrees at 7 bases. Trimming cost V 2 bases and J 3 bases; bases outside gene matches: 7. CDR1 is SGHDT, CDR2 YYEEEE, per germline. CDR3 length: 16 residues. Here the CDR3 reads CASSLDRVRPNEKLFF. CDR3 coding DNA: TGTGCCAGCAGCTTAGACAGGGTCAGACCTAATGAAAAACTGTTTTTT.

J is TRBJ2-7 and V is TRBV5-4; D is perhaps TRBD1 (8 bases). Trimming took off 4 bases at V and 2 bases at J, with 16 bases between the two ends. The CDR3 is made up of 15 amino acids. Per germline, CDR1 SGHNT and CDR2 YYREEE (reference sequence). This chain's CDR3 is CASSPGGQATYEQYF. CDR3 nucleotides: TGTGCCAGCAGCCCGGGGGGACAGGCCACCTACGAGCAGTACTTC.

This chain joins TRBV5-1 and TRBJ2-7, with 9 bases matching TRBD1. Germline assignment: CDR1 SGHRS and CDR2 YFSETQ. The CDR3 is 14 residues long. V lost 6 bases, J lost 2 bases, and 6 bases stayed unmatched. The CDR3: CASTFTGGAYEQYF. Here the CDR3 DNA reads TGCGCCAGCACCTTCACAGGGGGCGCCTACGAGCAGTACTTC.

V usage is TRBV5-1 and J usage is TRBJ2-1; 7 nucleotides agree with TRBD1. The trim removed 2 bases at V and 0 bases at J, leaving 11 bases unmatched. CDR3 length equals 18 residues. Looked up from germline, CDR1 is SGHRS and CDR2 is YFSETQ. CDR3 nucleotides: TGCGCCAGCAGCTTAAGGACAGGCGATTTTTACTCCTACAATGAGCAGTTCTTC. Protein sequence: CASSLRTGDFYSYNEQFF.

V is TRBV7-9 and J is TRBJ2-6, with 11 bases fitting TRBD1. Trimming cost V 4 bases and J 2 bases; bases outside gene matches: 4. The CDR3 contains 17 residues. Germline V CDR1 and CDR2: SEHNR, FQNEAQ (reference sequence). CDR3 loop: CASSWTGGGPGANVLTF. In DNA form, the CDR3 reads TGTGCCAGCAGCTGGACAGGGGGCGGGCCTGGGGCCAACGTCCTGACTTTC.

This clone was seen once. The rearrangement uses TRBV7-3 and TRBJ2-3; D is possibly TRBD2 (6 bases). The CDR3 is made up of 14 amino acids. The V end lost 6 bases, the J end lost 2 bases, and 12 bases lay between the germline ends. The germline gives CDR1 SGHTA, CDR2 FQGTGA. For the CDR3, the DNA is TGTGCCAGCAGTTATGGGGGGTTCACAGATACGCAGTATTTT. Protein product: CASSYGGFTDTQYF. Based on the CDR3 plus reference TRBV7-3 and TRBJ2-3, the full variable domain is GAGVSQTPSNKVTEKGKYVELRCDPISGHTALYWYRQSLGQGPEFLIYFQGTGAADDSGLPNDRFFAVRPEGSVSTLKIQRTERGDSAVYLCASSYGGFTDTQYFGPGTRLTVL.

V is TRBV7-9 and J is TRBJ1-2; D is possibly TRBD1 (6 bases). The CDR3 spans 15 residues. The germline V gene has CDR1 SEHNR and CDR2 FQNEAQ (reference sequence). Trimming removed 1 base at V and 3 bases at J, with 12 bases between. CDR3 sequence reads: CASSLGWPGDYGYTF. In DNA, the CDR3 is TGTGCCAGCAGCTTAGGGTGGCCAGGGGACTATGGCTACACCTTC.

The CDR3 loop reads CASSQSGSTDTQYF. The DNA for the CDR3 is TGTGCCAGCAGCCAATCCGGTTCCACAGATACGCAGTATTTT. The chain links TRBV4-2 to TRBJ2-3; no clear D gene. Germline CDR1 reads LGHNA; CDR2 reads YNFKEQ. Between the trimmed V and J ends, which lost 2 bases and 2 bases, there was a span of 8 bases. CDR3 length: 14 residues.

The chain links TRBV29-1 to TRBJ2-1; D gene unclear. The CDR3 contains 11 residues. The germline V gene encodes CDR1 SQVTM and CDR2 ANQGSEA. Trimming left V 4 bases short and J 6 bases short, with 7 bases between. The CDR3 is CSVGAGNEQFF. In nucleotides, the CDR3 is TGCAGCGTTGGAGCTGGCAATGAGCAGTTCTTC.

This clone was counted a few times. This chain joins TRBV5-1 and TRBJ1-1, with D possibly TRBD1 on 5 matching bases. Trimming cost V 0 bases and J 1 base, with 7 bases left between them. CDR3 length: 14 residues. Per germline, CDR1 SGHRS and CDR2 YFSETQ. The CDR3 here is CASSLGQQNTEAFF. In DNA form, the CDR3 reads TGCGCCAGCAGCTTGGGACAGCAGAACACTGAAGCTTTCTTT.

The gene calls are TRBV11-2 and TRBJ1-3, with D hard to call. The germline gives CDR1 SGHAT, CDR2 FQNNGV. This CDR3 has 18 amino acids. V lost 2 bases to trimming and J lost 0 bases, with 17 bases between them. Here the CDR3 reads CASSLNPGEIYSGNTIYF. The CDR3 region has the DNA TGTGCCAGCAGCTTAAACCCCGGGGAGATCTACTCTGGAAACACCATATATTTT.

This chain links TRBV13 with TRBJ2-1; 7 nucleotides align to TRBD2. Trimming cost V 4 bases and J 4 bases; bases outside gene matches: 7. Germline V lookup: CDR1 PRHDT, CDR2 FYEKMQ (reference sequence). This CDR3 is 15 amino acids long. The CDR3 DNA sequence: TGTGCCAGCAGCTCCCGGGTGGGAGGGTACAATGAGCAGTTCTTC. Protein: CASSSRVGGYNEQFF.

V usage is TRBV7-3 and J usage is TRBJ2-1, with D possibly matching TRBD1 (5 bases). This CDR3 contains 13 residues. Germline assignment: CDR1 SGHTA and CDR2 FQGTGA. V lost 3 bases, J lost 9 bases, and 12 bases lay in between. This CDR3 is CASSFDRQLEQFF. DNA of the CDR3: TGTGCCAGCAGCTTCGACCGACAGCTTGAGCAGTTCTTC.

This sequence joins TRBV7-3 and TRBJ2-1; 10 bases are a match to TRBD2. V shed 0 bases, J shed 0 bases, and the junction held 8 bases outside the gene matches. Per the germline V gene, CDR1 is SGHTA and CDR2 is FQGTGA. The CDR3 has 19 residues. The CDR3 protein is CASSLTLAGGPSSYNEQFF. The CDR3 nucleotides are TGTGCCAGCAGCTTAACGTTAGCGGGAGGTCCCAGCTCCTACAATGAGCAGTTCTTC.

The V call is TRBV19, the J call TRBJ1-2, with D possibly TRBD1 on 5 matching bases. Germline-derived CDR1 and CDR2 are LNHDA and SQIVND (reference sequence). V lost 7 bases and J lost 6, with 18 bases in between. This CDR3 comprises 14 residues. The CDR3 loop reads CASNPYNGGDGYTF. DNA for the CDR3: TGTGCCAGTAATCCCTATAATGGAGGGGATGGCTACACCTTC.

The chain employs TRBV28 and TRBJ2-7, with TRBD1 matching 7 bases. V gave up 5 bases and J gave up 1 base; unmatched junction bases: 8. Looked up from germline, CDR1 is MDHEN and CDR2 is SYDVKM. This CDR3 is 15 amino acids long. In nucleotides, the CDR3 is TGTGCCAGCAGTGCCTCCGGGACAGTATCCTACGAGCAGTACGTC. This encodes CASSASGTVSYEQYV.

The chain joins TRBV19 to TRBJ1-5; TRBD1 agrees at 10 bases. Germline V lookup: CDR1 LNHDA, CDR2 SQIVND (reference sequence). V was pared by 10 bases and J by 7 bases, with 16 bases of the junction left unmatched. This CDR3 has 16 amino acids. The CDR3 coding sequence is TGTGCCACAGGATCGGGACAGGGGCTCCTCGGCCAGCCCCAGCATTTT. Its translation: CATGSGQGLLGQPQHF.

The chain links TRBV5-6 to TRBJ2-1; 9 bases match TRBD2. J gave up 5 bases and V 7 bases, and 10 bases lay outside the gene matches. CDR3 length equals 15 residues. Germline V gives CDR1 SGHDT, CDR2 YYEEEE. CDR3 loop: CASQPRRLADNEQFF. The CDR3 nucleotides read TGTGCCAGCCAACCTAGGCGACTAGCGGACAATGAGCAGTTCTTC.